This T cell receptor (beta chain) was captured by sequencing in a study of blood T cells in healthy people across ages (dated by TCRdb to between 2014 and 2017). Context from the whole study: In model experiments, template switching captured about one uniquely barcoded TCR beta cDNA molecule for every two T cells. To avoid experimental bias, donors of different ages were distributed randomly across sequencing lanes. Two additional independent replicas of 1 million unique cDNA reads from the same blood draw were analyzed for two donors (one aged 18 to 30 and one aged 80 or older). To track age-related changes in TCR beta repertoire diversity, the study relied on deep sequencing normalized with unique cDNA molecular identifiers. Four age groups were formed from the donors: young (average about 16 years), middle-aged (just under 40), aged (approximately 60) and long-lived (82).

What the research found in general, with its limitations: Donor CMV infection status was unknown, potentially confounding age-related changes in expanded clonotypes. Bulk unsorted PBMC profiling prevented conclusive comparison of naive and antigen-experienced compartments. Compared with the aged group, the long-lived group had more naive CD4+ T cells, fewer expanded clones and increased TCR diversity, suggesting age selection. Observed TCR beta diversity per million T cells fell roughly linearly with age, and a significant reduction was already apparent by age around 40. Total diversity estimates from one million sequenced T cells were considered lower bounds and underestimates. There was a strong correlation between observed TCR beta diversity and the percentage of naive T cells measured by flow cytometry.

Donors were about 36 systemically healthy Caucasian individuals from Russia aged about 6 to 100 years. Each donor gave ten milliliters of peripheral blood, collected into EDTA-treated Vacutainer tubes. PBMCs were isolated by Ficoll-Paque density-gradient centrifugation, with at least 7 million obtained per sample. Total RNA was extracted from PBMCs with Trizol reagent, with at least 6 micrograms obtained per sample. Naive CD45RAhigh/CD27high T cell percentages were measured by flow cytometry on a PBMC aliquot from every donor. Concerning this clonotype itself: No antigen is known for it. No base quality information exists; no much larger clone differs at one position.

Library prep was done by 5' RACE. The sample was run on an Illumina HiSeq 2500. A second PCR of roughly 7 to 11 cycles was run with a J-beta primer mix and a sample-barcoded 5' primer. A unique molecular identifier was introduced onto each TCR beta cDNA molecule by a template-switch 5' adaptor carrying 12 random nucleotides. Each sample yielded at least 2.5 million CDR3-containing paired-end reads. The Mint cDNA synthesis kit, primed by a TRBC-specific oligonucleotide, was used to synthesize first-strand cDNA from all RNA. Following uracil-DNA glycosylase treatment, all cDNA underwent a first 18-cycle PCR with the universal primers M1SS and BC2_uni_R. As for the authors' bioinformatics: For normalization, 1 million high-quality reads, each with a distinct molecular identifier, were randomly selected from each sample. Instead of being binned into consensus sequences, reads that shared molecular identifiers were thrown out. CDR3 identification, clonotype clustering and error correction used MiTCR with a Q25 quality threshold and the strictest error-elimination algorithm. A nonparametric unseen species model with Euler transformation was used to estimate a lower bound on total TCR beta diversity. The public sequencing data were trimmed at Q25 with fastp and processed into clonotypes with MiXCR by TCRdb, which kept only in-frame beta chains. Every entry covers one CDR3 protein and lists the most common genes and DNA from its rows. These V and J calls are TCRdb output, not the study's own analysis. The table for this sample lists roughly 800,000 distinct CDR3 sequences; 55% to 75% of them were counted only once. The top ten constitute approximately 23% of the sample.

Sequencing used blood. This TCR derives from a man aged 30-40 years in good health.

The CDR3 region: CASSSGLAGGPGNNEQFF. DNA sequence: TGCGCCAGCAGCTCGGGACTAGCGGGGGGCCCGGGGAACAATGAGCAGTTCTTC. The sequence joins TRBV5-1 to TRBJ2-1, with 15 junctional bases fitting TRBD2. In the germline V gene, CDR1 corresponds to SGHRS and CDR2 to YFSETQ. The CDR3 has 18 amino acids, counting the end cysteine and phenylalanine. Only the CDR3 portion is preserved as DNA: 54 bases, with reading frame beginning at the first base. V trim: 3 bases; J trim: 5 bases; unmatched bases: 9. The reference TRBV5-1 and TRBJ2-1 proteins fill in what lies around the CDR3, so the full variable domain reads KAGVTQTPRYLIKTRGQQVTLSCSPISGHRSVSWYQQTPGQGLQFLFEYFSETQRNKGNFPGRFSGRQFSNSRSEMNVSTLELGDSALYLCASSSGLAGGPGNNEQFFGPGTRLTVL.